The present T cell receptor beta chain was sequenced within a study of metastatic and nonmetastatic thyroid tumors. Using MiXCR, TCRdb re-called clones from the PCR reads. This sample has thousands of clones, with more than 30% found just once. Thyroid surgery had not been preceded by any treatment in any patient. Germline assignment: CDR1 LGHNA and CDR2 YSLEER. This CDR3 region has 16 residues. V lost 4 bases to trimming and J lost 0 bases; unmatched junction nucleotides: 5. Material: adjacent normal tissue. The rearrangement links TRBV4-3 to TRBJ1-4; 7 positions agree with TRBD1. The origin of this receptor is a female donor with papillary thyroid cancer or a benign thyroid nodule (not recorded which). Some clones in this sample may be carry-over from other donors' samples. CDR3 nucleotide sequence: TGCGCCAGCAGCCGGGACAGAGTTGCAACTAATGAAAAACTGTTTTTT. Protein: CASSRDRVATNEKLFF.